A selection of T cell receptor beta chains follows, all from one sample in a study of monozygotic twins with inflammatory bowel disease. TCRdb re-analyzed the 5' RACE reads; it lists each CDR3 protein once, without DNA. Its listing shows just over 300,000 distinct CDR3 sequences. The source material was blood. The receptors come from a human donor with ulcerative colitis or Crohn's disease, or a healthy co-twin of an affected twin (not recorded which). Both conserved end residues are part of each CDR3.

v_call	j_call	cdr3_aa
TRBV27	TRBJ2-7	CASSPARGRYEQYF
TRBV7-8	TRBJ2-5	CASERIAGETQYF
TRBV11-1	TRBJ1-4	CASSTYGEKLFF
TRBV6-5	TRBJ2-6	CASSYPKDNLAGANVLTF
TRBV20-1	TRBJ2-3	CSADKDTDTQYF
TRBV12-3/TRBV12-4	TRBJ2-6	CASSETGVGANVLTF
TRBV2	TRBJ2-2	CASSKTQGDTGELFF
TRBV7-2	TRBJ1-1	CASSPTAVVEAFF
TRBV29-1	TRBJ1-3	CSVSRDSGNTIYF
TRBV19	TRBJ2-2	CASSTYDGELFF
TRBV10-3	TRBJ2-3	CANRGILTDTQYF
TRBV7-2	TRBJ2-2	CASSSHRVLGGELFF
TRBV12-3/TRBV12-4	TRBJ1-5	CASSPGIWQPQHF
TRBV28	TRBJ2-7	CASSFSRISTVQYF
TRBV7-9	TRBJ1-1	CASSLRYVGTEAFF
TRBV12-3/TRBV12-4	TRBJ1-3	CASSYDANSGNTIYF
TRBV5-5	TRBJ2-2	CASSLLGRMNTGELFF
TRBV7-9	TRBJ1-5	CASSLGTAIFNNQPQHF
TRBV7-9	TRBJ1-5	CASSKGQGRNQPQHF
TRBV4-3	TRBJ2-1	CASSQVTGREQFF
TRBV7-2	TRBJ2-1	CASSSIAISYNEQFF
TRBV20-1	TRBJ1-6	CSSPGTNNSPLHF
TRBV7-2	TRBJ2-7	CASSLAYRTYEQYF
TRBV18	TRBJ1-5	CASSPPQTGGNQPQHF
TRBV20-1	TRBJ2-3	CSAMDRAGTDTQYF
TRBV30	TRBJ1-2	CAWRGTGAINYGYTF
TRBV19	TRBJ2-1	CASSPRNNEQFF
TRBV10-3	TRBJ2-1	CAITGGAGEQFF
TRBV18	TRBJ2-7	CASSPSNEQYF
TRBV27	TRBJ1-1	CASSRRQKMNTEAFF
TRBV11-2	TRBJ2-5	CASSFGSQETQYF
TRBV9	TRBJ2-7	CASSVGGQPEYEQYF
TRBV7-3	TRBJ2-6	CASSPPPRGGANVLTF
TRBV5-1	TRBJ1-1	CASAGLTNTEAFF
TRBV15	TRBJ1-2	CATSLGQGTVYGYTF
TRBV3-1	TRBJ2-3	CASSQEFIDTQYF
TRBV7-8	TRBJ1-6	CASSYGRQPNSPLHF
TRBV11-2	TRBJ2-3	CASSSLRDRGNTQYF
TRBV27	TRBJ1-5	CASSFAGYSNQPQHF
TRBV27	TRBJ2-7	CASRTGVNVEQYF
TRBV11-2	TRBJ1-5	CASSSDSRYSFGNQPQHF
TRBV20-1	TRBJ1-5	CSARTGTSNQPQHF
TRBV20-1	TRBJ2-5	CSAREGTSGIRETQYF
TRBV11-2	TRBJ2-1	CASSLDSTQGRSYNEQFF
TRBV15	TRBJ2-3	CATSRSGAGTDTQYF
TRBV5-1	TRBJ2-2	CASGQGTGELFF
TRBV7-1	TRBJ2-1	CASSSSRGGNNEQFF
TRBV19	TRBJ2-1	CASSPQGTGVDEQFF
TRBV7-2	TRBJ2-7	CASSPGTSGSWIHEQYF
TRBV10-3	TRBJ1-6	CASTQLYNSPLHF
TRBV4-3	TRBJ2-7	CASSQDFSPLQDEQYF
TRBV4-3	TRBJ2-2	CASSHEQGMAGELFF
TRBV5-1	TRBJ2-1	CASSLDRVGHEQFF
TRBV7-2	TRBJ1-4	CASSLVFSGERKLFF
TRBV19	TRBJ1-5	CASSILISNQPQHF
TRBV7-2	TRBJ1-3	CASSSRQTRNTIYF
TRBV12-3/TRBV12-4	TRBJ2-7	CASSFVAGGYYEQYF
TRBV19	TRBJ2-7	CASSKGQGSIEQYF
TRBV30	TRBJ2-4	CAWSRERGNGNIQYF
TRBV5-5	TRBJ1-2	CASSPPRGLGYAYTF